This TCR beta chain was found in a study of STAT3 mutations in large granular lymphocyte leukemia. Study details: Among longitudinally sequenced T-LGLL patients, roughly half had canonical activating STAT3 mutations detected. Immunosuppressive therapy was given to more than half of T-LGLL patients. The study, taken as a whole, reports: Persisting codominant clonotypes may have hidden a small pathogenic clone. Clonal expansion was inferred from other time points because no sample existed at each clone's first appearance. At least one immunodominant TCR beta clonotype appeared in every T-cell large granular lymphocyte leukemia patient.

Per germline, CDR1 SGHNT and CDR2 YENEEA. The CDR3 contains 13 residues. The germline V and J ends were trimmed by 5 bases and 9 bases, with 11 bases remaining between them. Notes on this clone: What it binds is not known.

Data came from immunoSEQ multiplex PCR; TCRdb stores just in-frame clones and leaves some out. The sample records roughly 40,000 clones, 88% being singletons. This chain joins TRBV11-3 and TRBJ1-6; no reliable D call. Input material: PBMCs. The origin of this receptor is a human donor with T large granular lymphocyte leukemia. Some clones in this sample may be carry-over from other donors' samples. CDR3 nucleotides: TGTGCCAGCAGCCTTGAATTGGGTTCACCCCTCCACTTT. This codes for CASSLELGSPLHF.